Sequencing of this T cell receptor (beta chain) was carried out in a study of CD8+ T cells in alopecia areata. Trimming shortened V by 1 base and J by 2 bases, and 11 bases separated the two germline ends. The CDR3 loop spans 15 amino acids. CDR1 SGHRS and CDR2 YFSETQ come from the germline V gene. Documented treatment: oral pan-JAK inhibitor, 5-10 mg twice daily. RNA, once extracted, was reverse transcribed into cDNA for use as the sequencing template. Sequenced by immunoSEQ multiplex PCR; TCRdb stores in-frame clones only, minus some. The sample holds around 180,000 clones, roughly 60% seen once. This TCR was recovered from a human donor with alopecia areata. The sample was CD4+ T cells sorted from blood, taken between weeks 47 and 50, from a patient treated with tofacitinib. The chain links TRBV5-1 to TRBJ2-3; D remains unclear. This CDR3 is CASSLTVTATDTQYF. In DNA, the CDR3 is TGCGCCAGCAGCTTGACGGTGACGGCCACAGATACGCAGTATTTT.